The clone carrying this T cell receptor beta chain was seen at least ten times. Its antigen remains unknown. This sample is part of a study of T-cell reconstitution after alpha-beta-depleted transplantation in children. Study conclusions and caveats: High day-60 TCRbeta diversity in some patients came from surviving recipient T cells and thymic progenitors. The origin of alpha-beta T cells about two months after transplant was reportedly several hundred expanded graft clones.

This CDR3 has 13 residues. The germline gives CDR1 SGHTA, CDR2 FQGNSA. Between the trimmed V and J ends, which lost 5 bases and 6 bases, there was a span of 13 bases. Preparation of the TCRbeta library used unique molecular identifiers. One entry per CDR3 protein results from TCRdb running MiXCR on the PCR reads. The sample has nearly 200,000 distinct CDR3 sequences, 6.3% seen once. The chain uses TRBV7-2 and TRBJ1-1; D possibly corresponds to TRBD1 (5 bases). Source: PBMCs, taken before TCRalphabeta/CD19-depleted stem cell transplant. This sequence originates from a girl less than two years old with combined immunodeficiency, due to receive a stem cell transplant. DNA of the CDR3: TGTGCCAGCAGCATACTACAGGCCGCTGAAGCTTTCTTT. The encoded protein is CASSILQAAEAFF.